This T cell receptor beta chain was found in a study of blood T cell repertoires in COVID-19 (dated by TCRdb to 2018 to 2021). Context from the whole study: Samples from collaborators originated in the United States, Italy and Spain and spanned both the acute and convalescent phases of COVID-19. The prospective study material was composed of cDNA or gDNA derived from T cells, B-cell-depleted T cells, or PBMCs. The dataset comprised deeply sampled blood TCRbeta repertoires from subjects exposed to, actively infected with, or recovered from COVID-19. A freely available public database, intended as a resource for researchers studying the immune response to SARS-CoV-2, is where the repertoires were released. Samples were obtained from the ongoing ImmuneRACE study (first 160 participants) and from about 1,300 subjects provided by 6 global collaborators. Nearly every sample came with metadata listing a de-identified subject ID, COVID-19 status, age in years and sex. Where HLA class I and class II types were available, the types were taken from metadata supplied by the sample provider, not from assay-based typing. Paper-wide results and their limitations: The quantity of clinical and demographic metadata differed by source and by participant and was supplied without curation.

The immunoSEQ Assay, a bias-controlled multiplex PCR, was used to amplify TCRbeta CDR3 regions from genomic DNA. The authors' analysis ran thus. Nucleated cell counts per sample were estimated from amplification of reference gene primers within the assay. Sequence reads were collapsed and filtered to measure the absolute abundance of every unique TCRbeta CDR3 rearrangement. For each sample, productive Simpson clonality was calculated as the square root of Simpson's diversity index across productive rearrangements. The immuneACCESS repertoire file appears here via TCRdb, limited to in-frame rearrangements. These files lack a portion of the clones; in checked studies, under half of the deficit traces to unresolved V genes, and the cause of the others is not known. Clone size and the V and J calls come from that table; the DNA yielded D and trimming. In this sample the table shows 200,000 to 250,000 clones, around 86% of which occur a single time. Of the sample, less than 8.5% is held by the ten largest clones.

Collaborating institutions collected whole blood in K2EDTA tubes following their own protocols. For TCRbeta analysis, collaborators shipped samples in one of three forms: frozen whole blood, isolated PBMCs, or DNA extracted from either of those sample types. Regarding this clone: Its target antigen remains unknown. No much larger clone is present one base from it, and per-base qualities are unavailable.

After removal of 7 bases from V and 4 bases from J, the junction retains 2 bases not matched to a gene. Including cysteine and phenylalanine, the CDR3 has 13 amino acids. Kept here is only the CDR3 DNA, which spans 39 bases and is read in frame from base 1. According to the germline V gene (reference sequence), CDR1 reads LNHDA and CDR2 reads SQIVND. The sample was peripheral blood. The sequence was collected from a woman aged 70-85 years with active or convalescent COVID-19. Recombination linked TRBV19 to TRBJ2-3, and 10 bases in between align with TRBD2. The bases read TGTGCCAGTAAGCTAGCGGGGGCAGATACGCAGTATTTT. Its coded protein is CASKLAGADTQYF. The reference TRBV19 and TRBJ2-3 proteins fill in what lies around the CDR3, so the full variable domain reads DGGITQSPKYLFRKEGQNVTLSCEQNLNHDAMYWYRQDPGQGLRLIYYSQIVNDFQKGDIAEGYSVSREKKESFPLTVTSAQKNPTAFYLCASKLAGADTQYFGPGTRLTVL.